Below, one T cell receptor (beta chain) is given with its context. Its cognate antigen is unknown. In TCRdb, the 5' RACE reads were re-called with MiXCR into one record per CDR3 protein. Among approximately 540,000 distinct CDR3 sequences, 12% were seen once, and the ten largest hold about 6.8%. The CDR3 has 14 amino acids. Germline CDR1 and CDR2: MGHDK and SYGVNS. Between the trimmed V and J ends, which lost 4 bases and 2 bases, there was a span of 11 bases. This entry belongs to a study of CD8 T cells in ankylosing spondylitis. Study-wide points: Seemingly distinctive of ankylosing spondylitis blood was a TCR beta motif formed by eight highly homologous variants. Disease-linked clones were reportedly significantly enriched in matched ankylosing spondylitis synovial fluid.

The J gene is TRBJ2-5, the V gene TRBV25-1; D possibly matches TRBD1 or TRBD2 (5 bases each). The specimen sequenced was blood, either unsorted or a sorted T cell fraction (not recorded which). The TCR comes from a male donor with ankylosing spondylitis. The CDR3 region is CASSAMRGQETQYF. As DNA, the CDR3 is TGTGCCAGCAGTGCAATGAGGGGTCAAGAGACCCAGTACTTC. The whole variable domain, filled in from reference TRBV25-1 and TRBJ2-5, reads EADIYQTPRYLVIGTGKKITLECSQTMGHDKMYWYQQDPGMELHLIHYSYGVNSTEKGDLSSESTVSRIRTEHFPLTLESARPSHTSQYLCASSAMRGQETQYFGPGTRLLVL.